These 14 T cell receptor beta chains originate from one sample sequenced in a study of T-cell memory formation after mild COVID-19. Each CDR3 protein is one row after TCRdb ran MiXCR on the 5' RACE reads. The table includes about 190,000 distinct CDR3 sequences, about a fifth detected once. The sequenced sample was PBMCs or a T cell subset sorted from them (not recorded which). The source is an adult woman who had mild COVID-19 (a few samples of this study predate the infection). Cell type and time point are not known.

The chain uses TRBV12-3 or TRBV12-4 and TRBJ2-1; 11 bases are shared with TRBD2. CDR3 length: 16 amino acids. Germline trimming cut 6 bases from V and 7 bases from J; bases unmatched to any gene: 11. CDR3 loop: CASSPLLAGVPNEQFF. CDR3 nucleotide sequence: TGTGCCAGCAGCCCCCTACTAGCGGGGGTTCCGAATGAGCAGTTCTTC.

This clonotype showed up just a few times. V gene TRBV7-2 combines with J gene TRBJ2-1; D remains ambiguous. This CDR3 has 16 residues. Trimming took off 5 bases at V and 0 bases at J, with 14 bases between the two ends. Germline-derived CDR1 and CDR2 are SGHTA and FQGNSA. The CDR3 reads CASSAEGVSSYNEQFF. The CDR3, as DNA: TGTGCCAGCAGCGCCGAAGGCGTGAGCTCCTACAATGAGCAGTTCTTC. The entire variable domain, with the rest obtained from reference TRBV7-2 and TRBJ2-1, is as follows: GAGVSQSPSNKVTEKGKDVELRCDPISGHTALYWYRQSLGQGLEFLIYFQGNSAPDKSGLPSDRFSAERTGGSVSTLTIQRTQQEDSAVYLCASSAEGVSSYNEQFFGPGTRLTVL.

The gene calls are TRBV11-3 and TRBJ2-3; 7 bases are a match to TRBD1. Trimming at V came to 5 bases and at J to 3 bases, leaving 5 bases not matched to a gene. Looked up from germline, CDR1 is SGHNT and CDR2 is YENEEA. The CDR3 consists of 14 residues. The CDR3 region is CASSQTGRTDTQYF. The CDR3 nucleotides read TGTGCCAGCAGCCAGACAGGGCGGACAGATACGCAGTATTTT.

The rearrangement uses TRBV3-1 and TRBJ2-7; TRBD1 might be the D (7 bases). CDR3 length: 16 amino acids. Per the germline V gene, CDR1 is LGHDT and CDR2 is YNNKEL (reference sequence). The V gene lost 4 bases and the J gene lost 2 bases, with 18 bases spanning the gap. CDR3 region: CASSLAAGQTAYEQYF. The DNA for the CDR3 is TGTGCCAGCAGCCTCGCCGCGGGACAGACGGCCTACGAGCAGTACTTC.

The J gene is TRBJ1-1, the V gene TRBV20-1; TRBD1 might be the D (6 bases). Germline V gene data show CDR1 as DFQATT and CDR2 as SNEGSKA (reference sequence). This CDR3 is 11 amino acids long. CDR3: CGFRGNTEAFF. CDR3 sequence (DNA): TGCGGCTTCAGGGGCAACACTGAAGCTTTCTTT.

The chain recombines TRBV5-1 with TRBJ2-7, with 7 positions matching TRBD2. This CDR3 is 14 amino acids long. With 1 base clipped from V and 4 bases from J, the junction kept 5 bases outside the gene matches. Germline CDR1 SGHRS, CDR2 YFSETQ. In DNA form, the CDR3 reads TGCGCCAGCAGCTTGTACGGGGGGACGTACGAGCAGTACTTC. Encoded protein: CASSLYGGTYEQYF.

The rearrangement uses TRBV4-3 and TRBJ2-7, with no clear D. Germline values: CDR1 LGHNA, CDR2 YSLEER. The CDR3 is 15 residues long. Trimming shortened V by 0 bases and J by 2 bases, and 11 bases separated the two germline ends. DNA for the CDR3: TGCGCCAGCAGCCAAGACTCTTGGCAAACCTACGAGCAGTACTTC. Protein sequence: CASSQDSWQTYEQYF.

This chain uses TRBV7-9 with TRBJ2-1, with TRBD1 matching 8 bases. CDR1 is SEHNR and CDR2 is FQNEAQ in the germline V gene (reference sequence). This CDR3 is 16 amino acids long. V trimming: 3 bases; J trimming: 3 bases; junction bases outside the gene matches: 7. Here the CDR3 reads CASSFLQGAVYNEQFF. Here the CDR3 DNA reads TGTGCCAGCAGCTTCCTCCAGGGGGCAGTCTACAATGAGCAGTTCTTC.

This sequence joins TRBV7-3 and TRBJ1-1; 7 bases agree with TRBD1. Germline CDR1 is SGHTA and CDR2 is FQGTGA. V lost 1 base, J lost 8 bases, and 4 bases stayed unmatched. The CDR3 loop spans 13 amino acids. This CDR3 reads CASSLIEGAEAFF. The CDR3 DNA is TGTGCCAGCAGCTTAATTGAGGGGGCGGAAGCTTTCTTT.

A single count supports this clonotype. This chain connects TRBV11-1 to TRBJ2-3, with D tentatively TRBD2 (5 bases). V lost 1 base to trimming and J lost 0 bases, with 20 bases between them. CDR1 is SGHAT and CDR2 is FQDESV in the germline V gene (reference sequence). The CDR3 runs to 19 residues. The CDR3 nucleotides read TGTGCCAGCAGCTTAGGAGTAAGACCCCAGCGGCCCAGCACAGATACGCAGTATTTT. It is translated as CASSLGVRPQRPSTDTQYF.

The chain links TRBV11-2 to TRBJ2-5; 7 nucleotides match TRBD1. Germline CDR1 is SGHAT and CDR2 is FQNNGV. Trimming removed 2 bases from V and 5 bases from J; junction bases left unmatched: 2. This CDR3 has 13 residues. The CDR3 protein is CASSLFRGETQYF. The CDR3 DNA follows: TGTGCCAGCAGCTTATTCAGGGGGGAGACCCAGTACTTC.

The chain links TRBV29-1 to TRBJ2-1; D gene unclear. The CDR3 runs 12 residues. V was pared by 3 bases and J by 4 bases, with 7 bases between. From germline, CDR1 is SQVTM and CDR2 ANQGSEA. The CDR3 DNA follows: TGCAGCGTTGAGGTCACATACAATGAGCAGTTCTTC. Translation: CSVEVTYNEQFF.

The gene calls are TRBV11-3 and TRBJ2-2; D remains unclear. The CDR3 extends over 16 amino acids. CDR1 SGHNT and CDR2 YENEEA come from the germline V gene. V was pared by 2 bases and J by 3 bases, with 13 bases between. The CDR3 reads CASSLLSFSDTGELFF. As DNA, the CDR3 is TGTGCCAGCAGCTTATTAAGTTTCTCCGACACCGGGGAGCTGTTTTTT.

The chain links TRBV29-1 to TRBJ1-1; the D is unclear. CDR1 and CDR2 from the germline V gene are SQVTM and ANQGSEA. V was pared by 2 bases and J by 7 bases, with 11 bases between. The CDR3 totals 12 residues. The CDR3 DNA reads TGCAGCGTTGAAAAAGGGAGAGGTGAAGCTTTCTTT. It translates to CSVEKGRGEAFF.